What follows are 12 T cell receptor beta chains derived from one specimen sequenced in a study of cytomegalovirus exposure and HLA in healthy donors. 60 Vbeta and 13 Jbeta primers were used in PCR. The repertoire was sequenced with immunoSEQ multiplex PCR; TCRdb's copy has only in-frame clones and lacks some. The table has 130,000 or so clones, around 10% seen once. Sequencing input: PBMCs. The receptors were gathered from a middle-aged woman in good health and CMV-seropositive.

The chain uses TRBV6-5 and TRBJ2-4; D is perhaps TRBD1 (7 bases). Trimming pared 5 bases from V and 4 bases from J, leaving 12 bases between. CDR1 is MNHEY, CDR2 SVGAGI, per germline. The CDR3 extends over 14 amino acids. CDR3: CASSRGTAKNIQYF. CDR3 coding DNA: TGTGCCAGCAGTCGCGGGACAGCGAAAAACATTCAGTACTTC.

V is TRBV7-2 and J is TRBJ2-7; unclear D gene. This CDR3 spans 13 amino acids. Germline V gene sequence: CDR1 SGHTA, CDR2 FQGNSA. V shed 1 base and J shed 4 bases, with 8 bases lying between them. The CDR3, as DNA: TGTGCCAGCAGCTTAGGGGCCCAATACGAGCAGTACTTC. Its protein product is CASSLGAQYEQYF.

For the CDR3, the DNA is TGCGCCAGCAGCTTTACTAGCGGGTCCTACAATGAGCAGTTCTTC. Translation gives CASSFTSGSYNEQFF. The gene calls are TRBV5-1 and TRBJ2-1; the match to TRBD2 covers 9 bases. CDR3 size: 15 residues. Trimming at V came to 2 bases and at J to 1 base, leaving 1 base not matched to a gene. Germline V lookup: CDR1 SGHRS, CDR2 YFSETQ.

This clone was seen a handful of times. Within the sample, other DNA sequences also encode this same CDR3. V and J are TRBV18 and TRBJ1-1; D possibly corresponds to TRBD1 (5 bases). The CDR3 has 13 amino acids. CDR1 is KGHSH, CDR2 LQKENI, per germline. Trimming pared 2 bases from V and 3 bases from J, leaving 7 bases between. CDR3 protein: CASSPDRYTEAFF. For the CDR3, the DNA is TGTGCCAGCTCACCAGACAGATACACTGAAGCTTTCTTT.

The sample holds a few counts of this clone. The V and J genes are TRBV19 and TRBJ2-7, with TRBD1 identical over 8 bases. The CDR3 length is 12 residues. Germline-derived CDR1 and CDR2 are LNHDA and SQIVND (reference sequence). The V gene end was trimmed by 6 bases and the J gene end by 6 bases; junction bases not matched to a gene: 4. CDR3 sequence reads: CASSIQGGEQYF. The CDR3 DNA follows: TGTGCCAGTAGCATACAGGGGGGCGAGCAGTACTTC.

This clone has just a few counts. The chain is built from TRBV5-1 and TRBJ1-1, with D possibly being TRBD1 (5 bases). V gave up 0 bases and J gave up 2 bases, with 20 bases separating them. CDR1 is SGHRS, CDR2 YFSETQ, per germline. This CDR3 is built from 18 residues. CDR3 protein: CASSLGSGFWGENTEAFF. CDR3 DNA sequence: TGCGCCAGCAGCTTGGGTTCTGGATTCTGGGGGGAAAACACTGAAGCTTTCTTT.

The chain employs TRBV7-2 and TRBJ2-3, with 13 bases matching TRBD2. In germline, CDR1 is SGHTA, CDR2 FQGNSA. J gave up 4 bases and V 5 bases, and 9 bases lay outside the gene matches. The CDR3 has 17 amino acids. CDR3 region: CASSPTSGGAGADTQYF. The CDR3 nucleotides read TGTGCCAGCAGCCCTACTAGCGGGGGGGCCGGGGCAGATACGCAGTATTTT.

The chain combines TRBV7-2 with TRBJ2-1; possibly TRBD1 for D (5 bases). Trimming shortened V by 5 bases and J by 7 bases, and 12 bases separated the two germline ends. Per the germline V gene, CDR1 is SGHTA and CDR2 is FQGNSA. CDR3 size: 13 residues. CDR3: CASSPWGWNEQFF. The CDR3, as DNA: TGTGCCAGCAGCCCCTGGGGCTGGAATGAGCAGTTCTTC.

This clone was detected only a few times. CDR3 in DNA: TGCGCCAGCAACGAAGGACAGGGCGGCTATGGCTACACCTTC. Its protein is CASNEGQGGYGYTF. The chain carries TRBV5-1 and TRBJ1-2, with TRBD1 matching 8 bases. Germline assignment: CDR1 SGHRS and CDR2 YFSETQ. The CDR3 runs to 14 residues. V lost 6 bases, J lost 4 bases, and 8 bases stayed unmatched.

This clone was counted between two and nine times. This chain joins TRBV27 and TRBJ1-5, with D uncertain. This CDR3 is 14 amino acids long. V lost 5 bases and J lost 1, with 9 bases in between. Germline CDR1 is MNHEY and CDR2 is SMNVEV (reference sequence). CDR3 amino acids: CASSIADSNQPQHF. The CDR3 bases are TGTGCCAGCAGTATAGCCGACAGCAATCAGCCCCAGCATTTT.

This clone has a handful of counts. The gene calls are TRBV4-1 and TRBJ2-1, with 9 bases aligning to TRBD2. V lost 5 bases to trimming and J lost 8 bases; unmatched junction nucleotides: 7. This CDR3 is 14 amino acids long. Looked up from germline, CDR1 is MGHRA and CDR2 is YSYEKL. The CDR3 region has the DNA TGCGCCAGCAGCGGGCGGGGGGGCCAGGATGAGCAGTTCTTC. Residues: CASSGRGGQDEQFF.

The chain carries TRBV7-9 and TRBJ1-1; D gene unclear. Trimming left V 3 bases short and J 4 bases short, with 9 bases between. The CDR3 consists of 13 residues. CDR1 and CDR2 (germline): SEHNR, FQNEAQ (reference sequence). The CDR3 reads CASSFSGSTEAFF. The CDR3 DNA reads as TGTGCCAGCAGCTTCTCAGGCTCCACTGAAGCTTTCTTT.